Listed here are 5 T cell receptor beta chains from one sample, sequenced in a study of early T cells in non-severe SARS-CoV-2 infection. Via MiXCR, TCRdb re-called the 5' RACE reads, giving one row per CDR3 protein. The data hold tens of thousands of distinct CDR3 sequences, with over 13% observed a single time. Sequenced input: whole blood. Receptor source: an adult who was a healthcare worker with PCR-confirmed SARS-CoV-2 infection or an uninfected control (not recorded which).

This clonotype was seen a few times. The CDR3 here is CASSLGPAGANVLTF. In nucleotides, the CDR3 is TGTGCCAGCAGCTTGGGTCCCGCCGGGGCCAACGTCCTGACTTTC. This chain joins TRBV7-6 and TRBJ2-6; D remains ambiguous. The germline V gene encodes CDR1 SGHVS and CDR2 FNYEAQ. This CDR3 contains 15 residues. V lost 3 bases to trimming and J lost 4 bases, with 10 bases between them.

The V and J genes are TRBV20-1 and TRBJ1-5, with D uncertain. The CDR3 runs 13 residues. Trimming removed 6 bases at V and 4 bases at J, with 13 bases between. Germline loops: CDR1 DFQATT, CDR2 SNEGSKA (reference sequence). This CDR3 reads CSAAGGPNQPQHF. CDR3 coding DNA: TGCAGTGCCGCGGGTGGGCCGAATCAGCCCCAGCATTTT.

This clonotype was detected only a few times. V and J are TRBV20-1 and TRBJ2-7, with D perhaps matching TRBD1 (5 bases). Germline V gene lookup returns CDR1 DFQATT and CDR2 SNEGSKA (reference sequence). This CDR3 is 14 amino acids long. Trimming took 6 bases from V and 3 from J, leaving 18 bases between them. The chain's CDR3 is CSAQGLGVSYEQYF. The CDR3 DNA reads TGCAGTGCCCAGGGTTTAGGGGTGAGCTACGAGCAGTACTTC.

The table lists this clonotype with a few counts. The V and J genes are TRBV12-3 or TRBV12-4 and TRBJ2-2; D gene unclear. Between the trimmed V and J ends, which lost 6 bases and 6 bases, there was a span of 17 bases. This CDR3 region has 15 residues. The CDR3 spells CASRIGNNPPGELFF. CDR3 coding DNA: TGTGCCAGCAGGATAGGCAACAACCCACCCGGGGAGCTGTTTTTT.

This clonotype was picked up a small number of times. CDR3 bases: TGTGCCAGCAGACCGACAGGGAGCAACACTGAAGCTTTCTTT. The encoded protein is CASRPTGSNTEAFF. The chain couples TRBV12-3 or TRBV12-4 to TRBJ1-1, with 7 bases that match TRBD1. CDR3 length: 14 residues. V dropped 6 bases and J dropped 2; count of bases not matched to a gene: 6.